This TCR beta chain appears in the sequencing data of a study of radiotherapy plus CTLA-4 blockade in lung cancer. Only in-frame clones appear in the TCRdb table, and some are missing; sequencing was by immunoSEQ multiplex PCR. The sample yields some 110,000 clones, 85% seen once. The CDR3 contains 13 residues. Looked up from germline, CDR1 is LNHNV and CDR2 is YYDKDF (reference sequence). The V end lost 0 bases, the J end lost 5 bases, and 7 bases lay between the germline ends. This TCR was recovered from a human donor with non-small cell lung cancer that progressed on radiotherapy plus ipilimumab. Some clones in this sample may be carry-over from other donors' samples. The source material was peripheral blood, sampled from a patient treated with radiotherapy plus ipilimumab. V and J are TRBV15 and TRBJ2-5; no clear D gene. The CDR3 nucleotides read TGTGCCACCAGCAGAGATCAGGCCGAGACCCAGTACTTC. Its protein product is CATSRDQAETQYF.